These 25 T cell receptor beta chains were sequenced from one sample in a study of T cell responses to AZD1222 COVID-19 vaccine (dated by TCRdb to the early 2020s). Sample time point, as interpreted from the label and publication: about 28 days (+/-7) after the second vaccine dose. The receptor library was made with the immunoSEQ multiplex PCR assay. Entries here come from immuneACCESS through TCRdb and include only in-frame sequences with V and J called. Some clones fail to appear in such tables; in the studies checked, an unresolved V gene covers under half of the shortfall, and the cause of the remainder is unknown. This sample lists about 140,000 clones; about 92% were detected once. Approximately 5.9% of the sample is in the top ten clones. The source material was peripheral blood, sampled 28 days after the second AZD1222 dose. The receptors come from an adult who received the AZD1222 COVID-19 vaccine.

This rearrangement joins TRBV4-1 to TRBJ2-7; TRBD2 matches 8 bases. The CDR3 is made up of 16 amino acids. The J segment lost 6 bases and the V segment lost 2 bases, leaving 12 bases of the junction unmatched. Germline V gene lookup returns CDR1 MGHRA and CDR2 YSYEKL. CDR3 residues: CASSQPMRGLGVEQYF. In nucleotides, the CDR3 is TGCGCCAGCAGCCAACCTATGAGGGGACTAGGGGTCGAGCAGTACTTC.

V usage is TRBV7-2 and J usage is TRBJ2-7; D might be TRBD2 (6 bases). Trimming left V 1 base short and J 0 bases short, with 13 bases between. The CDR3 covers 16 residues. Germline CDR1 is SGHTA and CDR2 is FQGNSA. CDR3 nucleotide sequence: TGTGCCAGCAGCTTAGATGGGGGGATCAGCTCCTACGAGCAGTACTTC. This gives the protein CASSLDGGISSYEQYF.

This CDR3 reads CASSSAGARPEAYNEQFF. The CDR3 region has the DNA TGTGCCAGCAGCTCTGCCGGGGCTAGGCCAGAGGCATACAATGAGCAGTTCTTC. J is TRBJ2-1 and V is TRBV7-3; possibly TRBD1 or TRBD2 for D (5 bases each). Germline V gene data show CDR1 as SGHTA and CDR2 as FQGTGA. V was pared by 4 bases and J by 4 bases, with 23 bases between. The CDR3 is made up of 18 amino acids.

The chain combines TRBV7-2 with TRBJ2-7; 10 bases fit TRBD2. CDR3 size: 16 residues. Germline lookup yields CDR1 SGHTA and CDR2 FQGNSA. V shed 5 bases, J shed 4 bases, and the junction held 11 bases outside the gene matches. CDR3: CASSATSGRATYEQYF. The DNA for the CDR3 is TGTGCCAGCAGCGCCACGAGCGGGAGGGCCACGTACGAGCAGTACTTC. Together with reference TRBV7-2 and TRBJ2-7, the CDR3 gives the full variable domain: GAGVSQSPSNKVTEKGKDVELRCDPISGHTALYWYRQSLGQGLEFLIYFQGNSAPDKSGLPSDRFSAERTGGSVSTLTIQRTQQEDSAVYLCASSATSGRATYEQYFGPGTRLTVT.

CDR3 bases: TGTGCCAGCAGTTACTCTAGCGGGGGGGCCTCAGATACGCAGTATTTT. This translates into CASSYSSGGASDTQYF. This rearrangement joins TRBV6-5 to TRBJ2-3; 11 positions match TRBD2. This CDR3 region has 16 residues. In germline, CDR1 is MNHEY, CDR2 SVGAGI. J was trimmed by 4 bases and V by 0 bases; bases with no gene match: 3.

The CDR3 is CASTKTGRGETEAFF. In DNA form, the CDR3 reads TGTGCCAGCACCAAGACAGGGAGGGGTGAGACTGAAGCTTTCTTT. The chain has TRBV6-6 and TRBJ1-1, with 7 bases matching TRBD1. The CDR3 consists of 15 residues. Germline-derived CDR1 and CDR2 are MNHNY and SVGAGI (reference sequence). Losses at the gene ends were 7 bases for V and 5 bases for J; bases not matched to a gene: 13.

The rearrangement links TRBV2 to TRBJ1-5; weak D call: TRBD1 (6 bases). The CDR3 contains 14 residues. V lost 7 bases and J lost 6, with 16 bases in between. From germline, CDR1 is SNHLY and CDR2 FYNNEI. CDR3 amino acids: CASTLTGMGQPQHF. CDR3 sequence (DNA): TGTGCCAGCACCCTTACAGGGATGGGTCAGCCCCAGCATTTT.

CDR3 region: CASSGHGREQFF. Written as DNA, the CDR3 is TGTGCCAGTAGCGGACACGGGCGGGAGCAGTTCTTC. The V call is TRBV19, the J call TRBJ2-1, with D possibly matching TRBD1 (5 bases). The germline V and J ends were trimmed by 6 bases and 10 bases, with 13 bases remaining between them. This CDR3 is built from 12 residues. Germline V gene lookup returns CDR1 LNHDA and CDR2 SQIVND (reference sequence).

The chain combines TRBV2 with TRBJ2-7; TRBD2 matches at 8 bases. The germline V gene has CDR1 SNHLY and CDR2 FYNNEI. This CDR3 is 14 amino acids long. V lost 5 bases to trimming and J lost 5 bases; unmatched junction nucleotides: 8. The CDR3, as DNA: TGTGCCAGCAGTACCGGGACCGGGGGGGACGAGCAGTACTTC. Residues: CASSTGTGGDEQYF.

CDR3 in amino acids: CASGRPNTGELFF. The CDR3, as DNA: TGTGCTAGTGGACGTCCCAACACCGGGGAGCTGTTTTTT. V and J are TRBV27 and TRBJ2-2; D call uncertain. This CDR3 comprises 13 residues. The germline V gene encodes CDR1 MNHEY and CDR2 SMNVEV (reference sequence).

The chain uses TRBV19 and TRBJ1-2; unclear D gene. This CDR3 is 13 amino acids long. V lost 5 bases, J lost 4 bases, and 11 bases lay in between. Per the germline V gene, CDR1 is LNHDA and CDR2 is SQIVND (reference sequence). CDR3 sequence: CASSLGRSYGYTF. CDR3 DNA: TGTGCCAGTAGTCTGGGGAGGTCCTATGGCTACACCTTC.

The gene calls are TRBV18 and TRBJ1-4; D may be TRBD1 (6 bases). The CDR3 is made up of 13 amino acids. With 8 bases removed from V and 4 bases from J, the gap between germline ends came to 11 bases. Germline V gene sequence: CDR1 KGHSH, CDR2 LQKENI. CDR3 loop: CASGQIFNEKLFF. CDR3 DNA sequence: TGTGCCAGCGGACAGATATTTAATGAAAAACTGTTTTTT. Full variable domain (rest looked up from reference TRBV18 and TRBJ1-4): NAGVMQNPRHLVRRRGQEARLRCSPMKGHSHVYWYRQLPEEGLKFMVYLQKENIIDESGMPKERFSAEFPKEGPSILRIQQVVRGDSAAYFCASGQIFNEKLFFGSGTQLSVL.

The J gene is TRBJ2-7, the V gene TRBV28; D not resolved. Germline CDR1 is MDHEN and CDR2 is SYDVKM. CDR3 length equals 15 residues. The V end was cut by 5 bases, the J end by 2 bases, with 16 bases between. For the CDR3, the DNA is TGTGCCAGCAGTCCGGATGGTGTCCGGACCTACGAGCAGTACTTC. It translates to CASSPDGVRTYEQYF.

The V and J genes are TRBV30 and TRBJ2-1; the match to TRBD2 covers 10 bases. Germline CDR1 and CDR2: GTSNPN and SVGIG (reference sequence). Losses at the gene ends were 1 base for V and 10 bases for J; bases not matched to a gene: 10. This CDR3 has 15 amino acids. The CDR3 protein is CAWSGGLAGAREQFF. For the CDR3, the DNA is TGTGCCTGGAGTGGGGGTCTAGCGGGAGCCCGCGAGCAGTTCTTC.

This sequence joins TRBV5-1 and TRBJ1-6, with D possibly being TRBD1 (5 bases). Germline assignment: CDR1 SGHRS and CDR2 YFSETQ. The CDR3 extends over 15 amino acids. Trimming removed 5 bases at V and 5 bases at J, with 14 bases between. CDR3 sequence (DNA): TGCGCCAGCAGGACCGGGACGGGGGATAATTCACCCCTCCACTTT. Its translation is CASRTGTGDNSPLHF.

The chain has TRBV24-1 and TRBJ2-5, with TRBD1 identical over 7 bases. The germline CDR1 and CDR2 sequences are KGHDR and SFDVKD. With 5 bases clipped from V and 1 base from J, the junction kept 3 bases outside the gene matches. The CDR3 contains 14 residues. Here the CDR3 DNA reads TGTGCCACCAGTGGACAGGGAGCCCAAGAGACCCAGTACTTC. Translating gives CATSGQGAQETQYF.

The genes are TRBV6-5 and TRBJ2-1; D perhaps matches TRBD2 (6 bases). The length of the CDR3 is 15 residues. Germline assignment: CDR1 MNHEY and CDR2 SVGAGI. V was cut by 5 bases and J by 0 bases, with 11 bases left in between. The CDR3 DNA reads TGTGCCAGCAGTCTGGGACTCCTCTCCTACAATGAGCAGTTCTTC. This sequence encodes CASSLGLLSYNEQFF.

The CDR3 spells CASSLARRNTIYF. Written as DNA, the CDR3 is TGTGCCAGCAGCTTAGCGCGGAGAAACACCATATATTTT. The chain couples TRBV7-2 to TRBJ1-3; D gene unclear. This CDR3 is built from 13 residues. V was shortened by 0 bases and J by 5 bases, with 5 bases between the two germline ends. The V gene's germline CDR1 is SGHTA and CDR2 FQGNSA.

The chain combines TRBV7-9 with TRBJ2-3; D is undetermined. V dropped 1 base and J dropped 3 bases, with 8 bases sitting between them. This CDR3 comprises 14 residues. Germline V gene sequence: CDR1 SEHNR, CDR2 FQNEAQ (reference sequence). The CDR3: CASSLEVWTDTQYF. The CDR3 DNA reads TGTGCCAGCAGCTTAGAAGTCTGGACAGATACGCAGTATTTT. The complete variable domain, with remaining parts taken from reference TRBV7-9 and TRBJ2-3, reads DTGVSQNPRHKITKRGQNVTFRCDPISEHNRLYWYRQTLGQGPEFLTYFQNEAQLEKSRLLSDRFSAERPKGSFSTLEIQRTEQGDSAMYLCASSLEVWTDTQYFGPGTRLTVL.

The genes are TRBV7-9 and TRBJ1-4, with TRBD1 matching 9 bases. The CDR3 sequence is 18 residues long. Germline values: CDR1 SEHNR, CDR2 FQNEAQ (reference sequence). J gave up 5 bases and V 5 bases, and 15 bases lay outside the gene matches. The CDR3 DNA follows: TGTGCCAGCAGCCCGGATTCCGGACAGGGGTCCGCAAATGAAAAACTGTTTTTT. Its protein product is CASSPDSGQGSANEKLFF. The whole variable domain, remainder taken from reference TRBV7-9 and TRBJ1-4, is DTGVSQNPRHKITKRGQNVTFRCDPISEHNRLYWYRQTLGQGPEFLTYFQNEAQLEKSRLLSDRFSAERPKGSFSTLEIQRTEQGDSAMYLCASSPDSGQGSANEKLFFGSGTQLSVL.

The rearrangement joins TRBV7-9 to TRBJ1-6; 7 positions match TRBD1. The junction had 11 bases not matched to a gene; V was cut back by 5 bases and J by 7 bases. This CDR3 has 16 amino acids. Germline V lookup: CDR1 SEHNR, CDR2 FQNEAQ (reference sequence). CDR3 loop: CASSPGAGTENSPLHF. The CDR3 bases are TGTGCCAGCAGCCCCGGGGCCGGGACAGAGAATTCACCCCTCCACTTT.

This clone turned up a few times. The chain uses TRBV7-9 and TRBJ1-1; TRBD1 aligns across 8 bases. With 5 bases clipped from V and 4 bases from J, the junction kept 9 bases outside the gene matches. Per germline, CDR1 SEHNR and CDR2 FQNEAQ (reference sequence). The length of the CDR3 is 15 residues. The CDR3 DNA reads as TGTGCCAGCAGCCCTCAGACAGGGGCGGGCACTGAAGCTTTCTTT. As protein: CASSPQTGAGTEAFF.

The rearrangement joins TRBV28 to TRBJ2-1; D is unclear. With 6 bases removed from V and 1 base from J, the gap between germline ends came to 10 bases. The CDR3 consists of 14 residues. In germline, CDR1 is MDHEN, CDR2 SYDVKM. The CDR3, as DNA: TGTGCCAGCAGACCACCGATTTCCTACAATGAGCAGTTCTTC. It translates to CASRPPISYNEQFF.

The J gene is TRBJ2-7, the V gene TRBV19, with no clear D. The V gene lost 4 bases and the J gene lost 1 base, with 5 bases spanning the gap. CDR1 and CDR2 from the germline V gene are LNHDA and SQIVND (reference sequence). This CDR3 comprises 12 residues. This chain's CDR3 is CASSTLSYEQYF. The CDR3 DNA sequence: TGTGCCAGTAGTACCCTATCCTACGAGCAGTACTTC.

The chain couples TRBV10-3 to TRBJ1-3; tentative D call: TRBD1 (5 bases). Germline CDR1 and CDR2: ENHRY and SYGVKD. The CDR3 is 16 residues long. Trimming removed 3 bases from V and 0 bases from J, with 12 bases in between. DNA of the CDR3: TGTGCCATCAGTGATGGGGGGGTCTACTCTGGAAACACCATATATTTT. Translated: CAISDGGVYSGNTIYF.